One sample yielded the 21 T cell receptor beta chains listed below, sequenced in a study. TCRdb re-called the RT-PCR reads with MiXCR, one entry per CDR3 protein. Of hundreds of thousands of distinct CDR3 sequences in the sample, 14% were seen once. The specimen was memory CD4+ T cells from blood. The receptors come from a female donor in good health, serving as a healthy control.

This clonotype was seen more than once but under ten times. The chain has TRBV20-1 and TRBJ1-1; a possible D gene is TRBD1 (5 bases). V gave up 7 bases and J gave up 1 base, with 10 bases separating them. The CDR3 totals 12 residues. Germline CDR1 and CDR2: DFQATT and SNEGSKA (reference sequence). The CDR3 coding sequence is TGCAGTGTCAGGGATCCGAACACTGAAGCTTTCTTT. The encoded protein is CSVRDPNTEAFF.

This clonotype was detected ten times or more. This chain joins TRBV20-1 and TRBJ2-1; D may be TRBD2 (6 bases). The CDR3 is 16 amino acids. The V end was cut by 3 bases, the J end by 0 bases, with 15 bases between. The germline V gene encodes CDR1 DFQATT and CDR2 SNEGSKA (reference sequence). The CDR3 here is CSASGVHGSSYNEQFF. DNA for the CDR3: TGCAGTGCTAGCGGGGTACACGGGAGCTCCTACAATGAGCAGTTCTTC.

This chain uses TRBV18 with TRBJ1-5; D is undetermined. Germline values: CDR1 KGHSH, CDR2 LQKENI. This CDR3 is 14 amino acids long. Trimming pared 3 bases from V and 6 bases from J, leaving 12 bases between. The CDR3 is CASSPWGFSQPQHF. CDR3 coding DNA: TGTGCCAGCTCACCTTGGGGATTCAGTCAGCCCCAGCATTTT. The full variable domain, with the rest looked up from reference TRBV18 and TRBJ1-5, is NAGVMQNPRHLVRRRGQEARLRCSPMKGHSHVYWYRQLPEEGLKFMVYLQKENIIDESGMPKERFSAEFPKEGPSILRIQQVVRGDSAAYFCASSPWGFSQPQHFGDGTRLSIL.

This clonotype was seen repeatedly, ten times or more. The genes are TRBV7-2 and TRBJ1-3; 7 bases match TRBD1. Trimming took 5 bases from V and 0 from J; bases not matched to a gene: 7. Looked up from germline, CDR1 is SGHTA and CDR2 is FQGNSA. CDR3 size: 16 residues. CDR3 DNA sequence: TGTGCCAGCAGCCGAGGACAGGCCGCCTCTGGAAACACCATATATTTT. Protein: CASSRGQAASGNTIYF.

This clonotype showed up many times. The rearrangement joins TRBV12-3 or TRBV12-4 to TRBJ1-4; 9 bases are shared with TRBD1. J gave up 6 bases and V 4 bases, and 6 bases lay outside the gene matches. The CDR3 consists of 15 residues. The CDR3 is CASSSTGGIYEKLFF. Written as DNA, the CDR3 is TGTGCCAGCAGTTCCACAGGGGGCATATATGAAAAACTGTTTTTT.

Ten or more counts support this clonotype. This chain joins TRBV5-6 and TRBJ2-2; D gene unclear. The CDR3 is 13 amino acids. V was pared by 1 base and J by 7 bases, with 8 bases between. Germline V gene lookup returns CDR1 SGHDT and CDR2 YYEEEE. The DNA for the CDR3 is TGTGCCAGCAGCTTGTTTCGAGGCGGGGAGCTGTTTTTT. Translated: CASSLFRGGELFF.

This clonotype was found many times. The genes are TRBV12-3 or TRBV12-4 and TRBJ1-1; D is ambiguous. The CDR3 consists of 16 residues. V was pared by 1 base and J by 7 bases, with 19 bases between. In DNA form, the CDR3 reads TGTGCCAGCAGTTTAGGCACTAGGGCCTCACGCCGTGAAGCTTTCTTT. This codes for CASSLGTRASRREAFF.

The chain recombines TRBV7-3 with TRBJ2-7; D assignment may be TRBD1 or TRBD2 (7 bases each). The V end lost 5 bases, the J end lost 1 base, and 18 bases lay between the germline ends. The CDR3 loop spans 16 amino acids. Germline assignment: CDR1 SGHTA and CDR2 FQGTGA. CDR3 coding DNA: TGTGCCAGCAGCGCCATGGGAGGGGGCAATTCCTACGAGCAGTACTTC. It yields the protein CASSAMGGGNSYEQYF.

This clonotype was recorded a few times. The chain is built from TRBV5-1 and TRBJ2-3; perhaps TRBD2 as D (5 bases). The V and J ends lost 0 bases and 8 bases respectively, with 10 bases between them. Germline V gene data show CDR1 as SGHRS and CDR2 as YFSETQ. The CDR3 is made up of 13 amino acids. CDR3 nucleotide sequence: TGCGCCAGCAGCTTGGGGAATGAGGGTACGCAGTATTTT. Its translation: CASSLGNEGTQYF.

This clonotype was detected a few times. V gene TRBV6-2 or TRBV6-3 combines with J gene TRBJ2-7; 10 nucleotides match TRBD1. The CDR3 covers 16 residues. The trim removed 6 bases at V and 2 bases at J, leaving 10 bases unmatched. The germline CDR1 and CDR2 sequences are MNHEY and SVGEGT. As DNA, the CDR3 is TGTGCCAGCAGCGAGAACCGGGACAGGGGTCCCTACGAGCAGTACTTC. It translates to CASSENRDRGPYEQYF.

This clonotype turned up a few times. The chain employs TRBV7-2 and TRBJ2-2; D gene unclear. The CDR3 runs 13 residues. Looked up from germline, CDR1 is SGHTA and CDR2 is FQGNSA. V dropped 1 base and J dropped 7 bases, with 7 bases sitting between them. In DNA form, the CDR3 reads TGTGCCAGCAGCTTAGAGAGTGTCGGGGAGCTGTTTTTT. Protein product: CASSLESVGELFF.

This clonotype has a single count. The chain carries TRBV10-3 and TRBJ1-4, with D maybe TRBD1 (6 bases). The germline CDR1 and CDR2 sequences are ENHRY and SYGVKD. The CDR3 is made up of 13 amino acids. Trimming cost V 2 bases and J 5 bases, with 6 bases left between them. In nucleotides, the CDR3 is TGTGCCATCAGTGAGGGACAGAATGAAAAACTGTTTTTT. Its protein product is CAISEGQNEKLFF.

Here the CDR3 DNA reads TGCGCCAGCAGCGCCCAAACCGGACAGGGGGAGACCCAGTACTTC. Translated, it gives CASSAQTGQGETQYF. This sequence joins TRBV4-3 and TRBJ2-5, with 9 bases lining up with TRBD1. J gave up 5 bases and V 5 bases, and 9 bases lay outside the gene matches. The CDR3 has 15 amino acids. Germline-derived CDR1 and CDR2 are LGHNA and YSLEER.

This clonotype was seen only a few times. The chain couples TRBV27 to TRBJ2-7; 13 bases align to TRBD2. CDR3 length equals 15 residues. CDR1 and CDR2 (germline): MNHEY, SMNVEV (reference sequence). V shed 3 bases and J 7 bases; nucleotides not matched to a gene: 6. The CDR3 spells CASSFPTSGRGEQYF. In DNA, the CDR3 is TGTGCCAGCAGTTTTCCAACTAGCGGGAGGGGTGAGCAGTACTTC.

This sequence joins TRBV7-6 and TRBJ1-4, with 12 bases matching TRBD1. In germline, CDR1 is SGHVS, CDR2 FNYEAQ. The CDR3 runs to 15 residues. The J segment lost 12 bases and the V segment lost 5 bases, leaving 10 bases of the junction unmatched. CDR3 sequence: CASSDIGTGGQELFF. CDR3 bases: TGTGCCAGCAGCGATATAGGGACAGGGGGCCAGGAACTGTTTTTT.

The chain uses TRBV12-3 or TRBV12-4 and TRBJ1-1, with D possibly matching TRBD1 (5 bases). Trimming cost V 5 bases and J 6 bases, with 19 bases left between them. The CDR3 spans 15 residues. The CDR3 DNA reads as TGTGCCAGCAGTCCCGGGGGGTATGATGGGGCTGAAGCTTTCTTT. This sequence encodes CASSPGGYDGAEAFF.

This clonotype was counted a few times. The gene calls are TRBV5-1 and TRBJ2-1; tentative D call: TRBD2 (5 bases). V was trimmed by 0 bases and J by 7 bases, leaving 14 bases between them. The V gene's germline CDR1 is SGHRS and CDR2 YFSETQ. This CDR3 is 15 amino acids long. CDR3 coding DNA: TGCGCCAGCAGCTTGGCCCTAGCAGTAACGAATGAGCAGTTCTTC. Its translation is CASSLALAVTNEQFF.

This clonotype was recorded a few times. This chain links TRBV7-2 with TRBJ1-6, with D possibly being TRBD1 (5 bases). Germline CDR1 is SGHTA and CDR2 is FQGNSA. V lost 5 bases and J lost 1, with 12 bases in between. The CDR3 loop spans 16 amino acids. CDR3 in amino acids: CASSLEQASYNSPLHF. The CDR3 DNA sequence: TGTGCCAGCAGCCTCGAACAGGCGTCCTATAATTCACCCCTCCACTTT.

The V and J genes are TRBV3-1 and TRBJ2-7, with D maybe TRBD2 (6 bases). CDR1 and CDR2 (germline): LGHDT, YNNKEL (reference sequence). The ends were cut back, 4 bases at V and 2 bases at J, with 12 bases in the middle. The CDR3 has 14 residues. The DNA of the CDR3 is TGTGCCAGCAGCCGGGGTGCGGGAACCTACGAGCAGTACTTC. As protein: CASSRGAGTYEQYF.

This clonotype was found many times. An end of the junction does not agree with germline; a read error may underlie this. The gene calls are TRBV29-1 and TRBJ1-2; TRBD1 is a possible D gene (5 bases). The CDR3 extends over 11 amino acids. Germline CDR1 is SQVTM and CDR2 is ANQGSEA. The CDR3, as DNA: TGCAGCGCTGAACGGGGGGATGGCTACACCTTC. Protein product: CSAERGDGYTF. Full variable domain (remainder filled in from reference TRBV29-1 and TRBJ1-2): SAVISQKPSRDICQRGTSLTIQCQVDSQVTMMFWYRQQPGQSLTLIATANQGSEATYESGFVIDKFPISRPNLTFSTLTVSNMSPEDSSIYLCSAERGDGYTFGSGTRLTVV.

This chain connects TRBV6-5 to TRBJ1-1, with D possibly TRBD1 on 6 matching bases. The CDR3 contains 15 residues. The V gene lost 6 bases and the J gene lost 4 bases, with 18 bases spanning the gap. Germline CDR1 and CDR2: MNHEY and SVGAGI. The CDR3 DNA follows: TGTGCCAGCAGACCGGGACACCAGGCGGGCACTGAAGCTTTCTTT. Translation gives CASRPGHQAGTEAFF.